These 13 T cell receptor beta chains share one sample of origin, sequenced in a study of human T cells and chemical hapten exposure. Sample time point: pre-sensitization, week 0. Treatment: therapeutic diphenylcyclopropenone sensitization with weekly scalp DPC. TCRdb recomputed calls from the RACE reads with MiXCR, one row per CDR3 protein. The sample consists of approximately 38,000 distinct CDR3 sequences, about 10% of them appearing once. The sample here was whole blood, taken in connection with sensitization to the hapten diphenylcyclopropenone (DPC). All receptors come from a man aged 25-45 years with alopecia areata. Some clones in this sample may be carry-over from other donors' samples.

This clonotype showed up many times. This CDR3 reads CASSSTYEQYV. In DNA, the CDR3 is TGTGCCAGCAGTTCCACCTACGAGCAGTACGTC. V usage is TRBV28 and J usage is TRBJ2-7; D uncertain. This CDR3 contains 11 residues. V was shortened by 4 bases and J by 2 bases, with 3 bases between the two germline ends. The germline V gene has CDR1 MDHEN and CDR2 SYDVKM.

The rearrangement uses TRBV6-2 or TRBV6-3 and TRBJ1-5; D ambiguous. Per germline, CDR1 MNHEY and CDR2 SVGEGT. This CDR3 has 13 residues. Trimming pared 6 bases from V and 5 bases from J, leaving 11 bases between. Here the CDR3 DNA reads TGTGCCAGCAGAGAGGACGGTTATCAGCCCCAGCATTTT. It is translated as CASREDGYQPQHF.

This clonotype was counted once. The chain links TRBV7-2 to TRBJ2-3; possible D gene TRBD2, 5 bases. The CDR3 extends over 14 amino acids. V was cut by 4 bases and J by 3 bases, with 11 bases left in between. Germline CDR1 reads SGHTA; CDR2 reads FQGNSA. CDR3 sequence (DNA): TGTGCCAGCAGCTCAGGAGGCTGGACAGATACGCAGTATTTT. This translates into CASSSGGWTDTQYF.

This clonotype appeared many times. CDR3 coding DNA: TGCAGTGCTAAGGGGCCTCCTCGAAAAGATACGCAGTATTTT. Amino acid sequence: CSAKGPPRKDTQYF. V and J are TRBV20-1 and TRBJ2-3; D is perhaps TRBD1 (5 bases). CDR1 is DFQATT and CDR2 is SNEGSKA in the germline V gene (reference sequence). The CDR3 sequence is 14 residues long. Trimming removed 4 bases at V and 5 bases at J, with 16 bases between.

This clonotype showed up many times. V is TRBV6-2 or TRBV6-3 and J is TRBJ1-3; unclear D gene. V lost 2 bases to trimming and J lost 0 bases, with 14 bases between them. Germline CDR1 is MNHEY and CDR2 is SVGEGT. The CDR3 covers 17 residues. The CDR3 region is CASSYVRGRSSGNTIYF. CDR3 nucleotides: TGTGCCAGCAGTTACGTCCGCGGGCGAAGCTCTGGAAACACCATATATTTT.

V gene TRBV3-1 combines with J gene TRBJ1-2; D is perhaps TRBD1 (5 bases). Trimming shortened V by 1 base and J by 4 bases, and 22 bases separated the two germline ends. Per the germline V gene, CDR1 is LGHDT and CDR2 is YNNKEL (reference sequence). The CDR3 length is 18 residues. This chain's CDR3 is CASSQVARGGSNSYGYTF. CDR3 coding DNA: TGTGCCAGCAGCCAAGTCGCCCGGGGGGGGAGCAATAGCTATGGCTACACCTTC.

Of note for this clonotype: With a much larger clone just one base away, this may be a read error. The chain combines TRBV5-1 with TRBJ2-2, with TRBD1 matching over 8 bases. The CDR3 runs 17 residues. Germline-derived CDR1 and CDR2 are SGHRS and YFSETQ. The CDR3 coding sequence is TGCGCCAACAGCTTACCGACAGGGGACCCGAACACCGGGGAGCTGTTTTTT. As protein: CANSLPTGDPNTGELFF.

This clonotype has ten or more counts. This chain links TRBV11-2 with TRBJ2-1; no clear D gene. Trimming removed 1 base at V and 4 bases at J, with 5 bases between. Germline loops: CDR1 SGHAT, CDR2 FQNNGV. The CDR3 is 13 residues long. The CDR3, as DNA: TGTGCCAGCAGCTTAGTAAATTACAATGAGCAGTTCTTC. Protein sequence: CASSLVNYNEQFF.

This clonotype was counted ten times or more. The V call is TRBV24-1, the J call TRBJ1-1, with TRBD1 identical over 7 bases. The V gene end was trimmed by 3 bases and the J gene end by 10 bases; junction bases not matched to a gene: 10. The CDR3 covers 14 residues. Germline V gene lookup returns CDR1 KGHDR and CDR2 SFDVKD. For the CDR3, the DNA is TGTGCCACCAGTGATCCCCGACAGGGCGTACGAGCTTTCTTT. Its protein product is CATSDPRQGVRAFF.

This clonotype was seen at least ten times. V usage is TRBV11-3 and J usage is TRBJ2-7; the D is unclear. V lost 5 bases and J lost 3, with 5 bases in between. The germline gives CDR1 SGHNT, CDR2 YENEEA. The CDR3 length is 11 residues. The CDR3 DNA sequence: TGTGCCAGCAGCAAGGGCTACGAGCAGTACGTC. Protein sequence: CASSKGYEQYV.

This clonotype was recorded many times. This chain uses TRBV7-2 with TRBJ1-6; D ambiguous. Between the trimmed V and J ends, which lost 1 base and 7 bases, there was a span of 8 bases. In germline, CDR1 is SGHTA, CDR2 FQGNSA. The CDR3 runs to 14 residues. The CDR3 spells CASSLEVLNSPLHF. The CDR3 bases are TGTGCCAGCAGCTTAGAGGTACTGAATTCACCCCTCCACTTT.

The genes are TRBV6-2 or TRBV6-3 and TRBJ2-3; D tentatively fits TRBD1 or TRBD2 (5 bases each). The CDR3 covers 15 residues. Germline V gene sequence: CDR1 MNHEY, CDR2 SVGEGT. V was pared by 6 bases and J by 2 bases, with 15 bases between. Here the CDR3 reads CASRERGDFTDTQYF. In DNA, the CDR3 is TGTGCCAGCAGGGAGAGGGGAGACTTCACAGATACGCAGTATTTT.

This clonotype was seen ten or more times. V usage is TRBV7-6 and J usage is TRBJ2-3, with no clear D. V was cut by 4 bases and J by 6 bases, with 14 bases left in between. The CDR3 spans 14 residues. Germline values: CDR1 SGHVS, CDR2 FNYEAQ. CDR3 loop: CASSSVAPGDTQYF. CDR3 sequence (DNA): TGTGCCAGCAGCTCCGTGGCCCCCGGGGATACGCAGTATTTT.